The clone carrying this T cell receptor beta chain is judged medium-sized. This beta chain came through as a stray read in a library set up for alpha chains, and its size says little. Noted time point: sample taken at primary tumor resection. Whole RNA, which was extracted from tumor, nontumor lung tissue or frozen PBMC, was sequenced without any cell sorting. A total of more than 65 untreated early-stage non-small cell lung cancer patients served as donors. These data come from a study of spatial heterogeneity in lung cancer. Every cDNA TCR molecule received its own unique molecular identifier. TCRdb fed the 5' RACE reads into MiXCR, producing one record per CDR3 protein. This sample has about 9,000 distinct CDR3 sequences, with around 4.6% found just once. Sequenced here: PBMCs, sampled at surgery. This sequence originates from a male donor with early-stage non-small cell lung cancer.

The CDR3 reads CASTQITGSEQYV. The CDR3 DNA is TGTGCCAGCACCCAGATCACAGGGTCCGAGCAGTACGTC. This chain joins TRBV2 and TRBJ2-7, with D tentatively TRBD1 (6 bases). V was shortened by 7 bases and J by 6 bases, with 16 bases between the two germline ends. The CDR3 has 13 residues. Looked up from germline, CDR1 is SNHLY and CDR2 is FYNNEI.